What follows describes a single T cell receptor (beta chain). The record originates from a study of blood T cell repertoires in COVID-19. About the research overall: Italy, Spain and the United States were the sources of the convalescent and acute COVID-19 samples. Sample material is recorded as cDNA or gDNA derived from T cells, B-cell-depleted T cells, or PBMCs.

Germline lookup yields CDR1 LNHDA and CDR2 SQIVND (reference sequence). Trimming took 5 bases from V and 3 from J; bases not matched to a gene: 6. The CDR3 has 15 residues. In the authors' methods: Estimation of nucleated cell counts relied on the amplification of reference gene primers. Using immunoSEQ multiplex PCR, the repertoire was profiled, and TCRdb retains in-frame clones only, with some absent. V, J and clone size are taken as reported in that table, and D and trimming were inferred from the DNA itself. The table lists some 70,000 clones, approximately 90% of them singletons. V gene TRBV19 combines with J gene TRBJ2-2; 7 nucleotides match TRBD2. Material: peripheral blood. The source is a woman in her 70s with acute or convalescent COVID-19. The CDR3 region has the DNA TGTGCCAGTAGTCGACGGGGGGTCGACACCGGGGAGCTGTTTTTT. This sequence encodes CASSRRGVDTGELFF.